Below, one T cell receptor (beta chain) is given with its context. Its antigen is not identified. This sample is part of a study of T cells in localized non-small cell lung cancer. Study-wide findings and caveats: When the top 100 tumor clones were examined, a median approximately 57 of them also appeared in the adjacent lung, which was paired and uninvolved. The greatest T cell clonality was found in uninvolved adjacent lung (higher than in tumor).

The repertoire was sequenced with immunoSEQ multiplex PCR; TCRdb's copy has only in-frame clones and lacks some. The table shows about 18,000 clones, with approximately 82% occurring only once. With 7 bases removed from V and 3 bases from J, the gap between germline ends came to 9 bases. CDR1 and CDR2 from the germline V gene are MNHNY and SVGAGI (reference sequence). This CDR3 contains 13 residues. The sequencing here drew on peripheral blood, taken before any cancer treatment. The receptor's source is a female donor older than 55 with stage I lung adenocarcinoma. V and J are TRBV6-6 and TRBJ1-4, with D perhaps TRBD1 (6 bases). The CDR3 spells CASTGAANEKLFF. In DNA, the CDR3 is TGTGCCAGCACGGGGGCGGCTAATGAAAAACTGTTTTTT.